Presented here are 5 T cell receptor beta chains from one specimen sequenced in a study of T-cell reconstitution after alpha-beta-depleted transplantation in children (dated by TCRdb to 2016 to 2017). The treatment or condition label corresponds to: allogeneic hematopoietic cell transplantation with graft depleted of TCRalphabeta T cells and CD19 B cells. To prepare the library, PCR was applied. TCRdb lists the instrument as Illumina HiSeq 2500. TCR libraries were prepared with molecular barcoding, using unique molecular identifiers to normalize TCRbeta repertoire quantification. TCRdb ran its own pipeline on the public reads, namely fastp trimming at Q25 and MiXCR clone calling, and kept in-frame beta chains. Each CDR3 protein gets just one entry, which takes the most common genes and DNA from the rows behind it. Recorded for this sample are about 420,000 distinct CDR3 sequences; 15% to 20% of them occurred a single time. Over 25% of the sample is held by the ten biggest clonotypes.

Sequencing used PBMCs, mostly from graft donor cells, obtained 360 days after TCRalphabeta/CD19-depleted stem cell transplant. These receptors originate from a boy younger than two who had a stem cell transplant for Wiskott-Aldrich syndrome, so the T cells may come from the graft donor.

Ten or more counts support this clonotype. The CDR3 DNA sequence: TGTGCCAGCAGTTACAGGGGGCCTGGGGCCAACGTCCTGACTTTC. It is translated as CASSYRGPGANVLTF. The genes are TRBV6-5 and TRBJ2-6; 7 nucleotides line up with TRBD1. With V trimmed by 2 bases and J by 2 bases, 0 bases remained unmatched. Germline-derived CDR1 and CDR2 are MNHEY and SVGAGI. CDR3 size: 15 residues.

This chain links TRBV7-2 with TRBJ1-2; D is possibly TRBD1 (5 bases). Germline CDR1 is SGHTA and CDR2 is FQGNSA. V was pared by 7 bases and J by 5 bases, with 14 bases between. This CDR3 is built from 13 residues. The CDR3: CASIKRPGYGYTF. CDR3 coding DNA: TGTGCCAGCATAAAGCGGCCAGGGTATGGCTACACCTTC.

Only a few counts were recorded for this clonotype. The CDR3 DNA follows: TGTGCCAGCAGCTACGTAGGGACAGGGGATTCACCCCTCCACTTT. Translating it yields CASSYVGTGDSPLHF. The rearrangement uses TRBV7-6 and TRBJ1-6; 10 nucleotides agree with TRBD1. V was pared by 4 bases and J by 8 bases, with 5 bases of the junction left unmatched. The germline V gene encodes CDR1 SGHVS and CDR2 FNYEAQ. The CDR3 is 15 amino acids.

The gene calls are TRBV7-9 and TRBJ2-7; 7 nucleotides match TRBD2. With 7 bases clipped from V and 3 bases from J, the junction kept 9 bases outside the gene matches. CDR3 length: 14 amino acids. From germline, CDR1 is SEHNR and CDR2 FQNEAQ (reference sequence). CDR3 nucleotides: TGTGCCAGCACCCACGATACGGGGGGCTACGAGCAGTACTTC. This encodes CASTHDTGGYEQYF.

This clonotype was detected a few times. The genes are TRBV5-1 and TRBJ1-1; 8 nucleotides agree with TRBD1. Germline V gene sequence: CDR1 SGHRS, CDR2 YFSETQ. This CDR3 comprises 17 residues. V gave up 3 bases and J gave up 1 base; unmatched junction bases: 11. The chain's CDR3 is CASSSTQGQVTNTEAFF. As DNA, the CDR3 is TGCGCCAGCAGCTCGACCCAGGGACAGGTGACGAACACTGAAGCTTTCTTT.